Listed below are T cell receptor beta chains from one sample, sequenced in a study of cytomegalovirus exposure and HLA in healthy donors. Sequenced by immunoSEQ multiplex PCR; TCRdb stores in-frame clones only, minus some. Among about 160,000 clones, around 84% were seen once, and the ten largest hold more than 2%. Sequencing was done on a sample of PBMCs. These receptors originate from a man younger than 35 in good health and CMV-seropositive. Both conserved end residues are part of each CDR3. A D gene is named only where the DNA matches it firmly. Size values are once, few and many counts, or a class for expanded clones, and some rows have none.

TRBV7-6	TRBJ2-3	NA	NA	TGTGCCAGCAGCCCCGGCCCCGGGGCAGATACGCAGTATTTT	CASSPGPGADTQYF
TRBV19	TRBJ1-5	TRBD1	NA	TGTGCCAGTACCGCGGGACAGCGCAATCAGCCCCAGCATTTT	CASTAGQRNQPQHF
TRBV6-5	TRBJ1-1	TRBD1	NA	TGTGCCAGCACCCTAAGGACAGGGATTGGGACTGAAGCTTTCTTT	CASTLRTGIGTEAFF
TRBV5-4	TRBJ2-6	TRBD1	NA	TGTGCCAGCAGCTCTACAGGGGCCGGATCTGGGGCCAACGTCCTGACTTTC	CASSSTGAGSGANVLTF
TRBV6-1	TRBJ2-5	NA	NA	TGTGCCAGCAGTCCTTCGGGGTTGGGGAAAGAGACCCAGTACTTC	CASSPSGLGKETQYF
TRBV7-2	TRBJ1-1	NA	NA	TGTGCCAGCAGCTTAGGTGCCCAGTCGATGACTGAAGCTTTCTTT	CASSLGAQSMTEAFF
TRBV5-1	TRBJ1-1	NA	once	TGCGCCAGCAGCTTGGGCGGGGTCGGCACTGAAGCTTTCTTT	CASSLGGVGTEAFF
TRBV7-2	TRBJ2-7	NA	NA	TGTGCCAGCAGCTTTTCCGCAGGGCTGAACTACGAGCAGTACTTC	CASSFSAGLNYEQYF
TRBV10-3	TRBJ1-2	NA	NA	TGTGCCATCAGTAAAGCGGCCGACTATGGCTACACCTTC	CAISKAADYGYTF
TRBV6-1	TRBJ1-1	TRBD1	NA	TGTGCCACCCGAAATCAGGGGGCGAACACTGAAGCTTTCTTT	CATRNQGANTEAFF
TRBV15	TRBJ2-7	TRBD1	NA	TGTGCCACCACCTCCGACAGGGACCCTCAGGAAGAGCAGTACTTC	CATTSDRDPQEEQYF
TRBV11-1	TRBJ2-7	TRBD2	NA	TGTGCCAGCAGCCCAGGTCTGCGGGGGACCTACGAGCAGTACTTC	CASSPGLRGTYEQYF
TRBV2	TRBJ1-1	NA	NA	TGTGCCAGCATCTCGAACACTGAAGCTTTCTTT	CASISNTEAFF
TRBV9	TRBJ1-3	TRBD1	once	TGTGCCAGCAGCGTAGGAGGGGGCCCTGGAAACACCATATATTTT	CASSVGGGPGNTIYF
TRBV5-1	TRBJ2-2	NA	NA	TGCGCCAGCAGCCAGCAGCGGATGAACACCGGGGAGCTGTTTTTT	CASSQQRMNTGELFF
TRBV7-9	TRBJ2-1	NA	NA	TGTGCCAGCAGCTTAGCTTCAGGGGTTCACAATGAGCAGTTCTTC	CASSLASGVHNEQFF
TRBV7-3	TRBJ1-2	NA	NA	TGTGCCAGCAGCTTATCTGAGAACTATGGCTACACCTTC	CASSLSENYGYTF